The 28 T cell receptor beta chains presented below share a single source sample, sequenced in a study of T cell clonality in common variable immunodeficiency. Generated by immunoSEQ multiplex PCR, the TCRdb table keeps only in-frame clones and is missing some. The profile covers about 81,000 clones, none occurring a single time. Specimen: peripheral blood mononuclear cells. These receptors all come from a person between 18 and 75 years old in good health.

This clone was seen ten or more times. Read data end 3 residues before the CDR3 end; the end is taken from the germline J gene. The V gene is TRBV20-1, the J gene TRBJ1-5; D call uncertain. The CDR3 contains 15 residues. CDR1 and CDR2 (germline): DFQATT, SNEGSKA (reference sequence). Trimming cost V 0 bases and J 4 bases, with 13 bases left between them. The sequenced part of the CDR3 DNA is TGCAGTGCTAGAGAACCCCCGGGGTCGAATCAGCCC. It is translated as CSAREPPGSNQP. The whole CDR3 is CSAREPPGSNQPQHF.

This clone was observed at least ten times. The CDR3 end is not reached by the read, which stops 3 residues before it; the germline J gene fills it in. V is TRBV20-1 and J is TRBJ1-2; D call uncertain. Trimming shortened V by 5 bases and J by 2 bases, and 12 bases separated the two germline ends. Looked up from germline, CDR1 is DFQATT and CDR2 is SNEGSKA (reference sequence). This CDR3 region has 13 residues. CDR3 loop: CSAGRPSNYGYTF. The part of the CDR3 DNA that was read is TGCAGTGCTGGCAGGCCATCGAACTATGGC.

This clone was recorded many times. The read halts 3 residues ahead of the CDR3 end, with the missing end drawn from the germline J gene. The chain combines TRBV20-1 with TRBJ2-5, with D possibly TRBD2 on 5 matching bases. The V end was cut by 2 bases, the J end by 5 bases, with 9 bases between. There are 12 residues in the CDR3. Germline CDR1 DFQATT, CDR2 SNEGSKA (reference sequence). The sequenced CDR3 bases are TGCAGTGCTAGATCACTAGGGGAGACC. This codes for CSARSLGET. The complete CDR3 reads CSARSLGETQYF.

This clone appeared a few times. The sequenced CDR3 bases are TGTGCCAGCAGCTTAATCGCCTACAGGGGTGAGAACACTGAA. Its translation is CASSLIAYRGENTE. The whole CDR3 region reads CASSLIAYRGENTEAFF. The chain recombines TRBV7-3 with TRBJ1-1; 7 positions agree with TRBD1. Read coverage stops 3 residues before the CDR3 terminus; the germline J gene supplies the remainder. The J segment lost 1 base and the V segment lost 1 base, leaving 9 bases of the junction unmatched. Germline V gene sequence: CDR1 SGHTA, CDR2 FQGTGA. The length of the CDR3 is 17 residues.

Many counts were recorded for this clone. One junction end does not reproduce the germline sequence, and a read error may be involved. The sequenced fragment ends 3 residues before the CDR3 boundary, so the rest is inferred from the germline J gene. J is TRBJ1-2 and V is TRBV4-2, with D possibly matching TRBD1 (5 bases). CDR1 and CDR2 (germline): LGHNA, YNFKEQ. The CDR3 extends over 17 amino acids. CDR3 residues: CASSQEVGLGKPYGYTF. CDR3 DNA, as far as it was read: TGCGCCAGCAGCCAAGAAGTGGGACTGGGTAAACCCTATGGC.

This clone was seen ten or more times. The DNA ends 3 residues before the CDR3 does, and the rest of the CDR3 is filled in from the germline J gene. V and J are TRBV10-1 and TRBJ1-3, with D hard to call. This CDR3 contains 14 residues. Germline V lookup: CDR1 WNHNN, CDR2 SYGVQD (reference sequence). V dropped 11 bases and J dropped 0 bases, with 14 bases sitting between them. The chain's CDR3 is CALDIRHSGNTIYF. The sequenced part of the CDR3 DNA is TGCGCCCTCGACATCCGACACTCTGGAAACACC.

This clone was counted ten times or more. The CDR3 end lies 3 residues beyond the end of the read and is filled in from the germline J gene. This chain connects TRBV12-3 or TRBV12-4 to TRBJ1-4; a weak D match, TRBD1 (6 bases). The CDR3 consists of 13 residues. Trimming removed 6 bases at V and 8 bases at J, with 13 bases between. The sequenced part of the CDR3 DNA is TGTGCCAGCAGCCGGGGACATCGAGAAAAA. It is translated as CASSRGHREK. The full CDR3 reads CASSRGHREKLFF.

This clone has ten or more counts. The CDR3 end falls 3 residues outside the read, so it is completed with the germline J gene. The chain links TRBV19 to TRBJ2-1, with TRBD1 matching over 7 bases. This CDR3 spans 15 amino acids. V dropped 2 bases and J dropped 5; count of bases not matched to a gene: 6. The germline V gene encodes CDR1 LNHDA and CDR2 SQIVND (reference sequence). The CDR3 is CASSIRRQGHNEQFF. Partial CDR3 DNA: TGTGCCAGTAGTATAAGGAGACAGGGCCACAATGAG.

This clone has at least ten counts. The sequence runs out 3 residues before the end of the CDR3; the remainder is reconstructed from the germline J gene. The rearrangement uses TRBV19 and TRBJ2-7, with 7 bases aligning to TRBD1. The CDR3 is made up of 16 amino acids. The V segment lost 3 bases and the J segment 3 bases; nucleotides outside the gene matches: 11. Germline V gene sequence: CDR1 LNHDA, CDR2 SQIVND (reference sequence). CDR3 sequence: CASSITPGQTFYEQYF. The CDR3 DNA, read in part, is TGTGCCAGTAGTATCACCCCGGGACAGACCTTCTACGAG.

This clone was detected ten times or more. From the germline J gene comes the end of the CDR3, since the read stops 3 residues before it. The chain carries TRBV11-2 and TRBJ2-7; maybe TRBD2 (6 bases). V shed 11 bases and J shed 6 bases, with 14 bases lying between them. This CDR3 spans 11 amino acids. Looked up from germline, CDR1 is SGHAT and CDR2 is FQNNGV. CDR3 bases read: TGTGCCGGGGGGATCTCTCGCGAG. Translation: CAGGISRE. The CDR3, in full, reads CAGGISREQYF.

This clone came up many times. The CDR3 end is not reached by the read, which stops 3 residues before it; the germline J gene fills it in. V is TRBV5-4 and J is TRBJ2-6; D remains ambiguous. Trimming pared 0 bases from V and 2 bases from J, leaving 9 bases between. The length of the CDR3 is 16 residues. Germline V CDR1 and CDR2: SGHNT, YYREEE (reference sequence). The CDR3 bases that were read are TGTGCCAGCAGCTTGGAGGGTAATACTGGGGCCAACGTC. It translates to CASSLEGNTGANV. The whole CDR3 protein reads CASSLEGNTGANVLTF. The entire variable domain, with the rest obtained from reference TRBV5-4 and TRBJ2-6, is as follows: ETGVTQSPTHLIKTRGQQVTLRCSSQSGHNTVSWYQQALGQGPQFIFQYYREEENGRGNFPPRFSGLQFPNYSSELNVNALELDDSALYLCASSLEGNTGANVLTFGAGSRLTVL.

This clone came up many times. CDR3 region: CASTQQTDTEAFF. CDR3 DNA (partial): TGTGCCAGTACGCAACAGACAGACACTGAA. The chain is built from TRBV19 and TRBJ1-1, with TRBD1 as a possible D gene (5 bases). The read ends 3 residues shy of where the CDR3 ends; the end is completed using the germline J gene. Germline lookup yields CDR1 LNHDA and CDR2 SQIVND (reference sequence). The CDR3 totals 13 residues. Trimming left V 7 bases short and J 3 bases short, with 12 bases between.

This clone was counted many times. The read finishes 3 residues shy of the CDR3 end, and the germline J gene is used to complete it. The chain couples TRBV7-3 to TRBJ1-1, with 10 positions matching TRBD1. Unmatched junction bases numbered 4, after V lost 3 bases and J lost 3 bases. From germline, CDR1 is SGHTA and CDR2 FQGTGA. CDR3 length: 15 amino acids. CDR3 protein: CASSFRQGADTEAFF. The covered CDR3 bases are TGTGCCAGCAGCTTCCGACAGGGGGCGGACACTGAA.

This clone showed up many times. The missing CDR3 end, 3 residues past where the read stops, is filled in from the germline J gene. The chain has TRBV20-1 and TRBJ1-4; D perhaps matches TRBD1 (6 bases). This CDR3 comprises 12 residues. CDR1 and CDR2 (germline): DFQATT, SNEGSKA (reference sequence). V shed 3 bases and J shed 7 bases, with 9 bases lying between them. The CDR3 sequence: CSASQGLEKLFF. The covered CDR3 bases are TGCAGTGCTAGTCAGGGGCTTGAAAAA.

Many counts were recorded for this clone. This CDR3 is CSAISGGGKTQYF. CDR3 DNA (partial): TGCAGTGCTATCTCCGGGGGAGGAAAGACC. V usage is TRBV20-1 and J usage is TRBJ2-5; tentative D call: TRBD2 (6 bases). The read stops 3 residues short of the end of the CDR3; the missing end is completed from the germline J gene. Germline V gene sequence: CDR1 DFQATT, CDR2 SNEGSKA (reference sequence). The CDR3 is made up of 13 amino acids. Trimming removed 4 bases at V and 6 bases at J, with 15 bases between.

This clone has a count of ten or more. Read data end 3 residues before the CDR3 end; the end is taken from the germline J gene. This chain links TRBV6-1 with TRBJ1-2; 7 nucleotides line up with TRBD1. The CDR3 extends over 14 amino acids. The germline V gene has CDR1 MNHNS and CDR2 SASEGT. V dropped 4 bases and J dropped 4; count of bases not matched to a gene: 6. CDR3 in amino acids: CASSADRAPYGYTF. The part of the CDR3 DNA that was read is TGTGCCAGCAGTGCCGACAGGGCCCCCTATGGC.

At least ten counts were recorded for this clone. The read ends 3 residues early relative to the CDR3; the germline J gene fills the gap. The chain joins TRBV20-1 to TRBJ2-7; 8 bases line up with TRBD2. The CDR3 is 14 amino acids. V lost 3 bases to trimming and J lost 2 bases; unmatched junction nucleotides: 6. Germline V gives CDR1 DFQATT, CDR2 SNEGSKA (reference sequence). The covered CDR3 bases are TGCAGTGCTAGCGAGGCGGGAGGCCCCTACGAG. This encodes CSASEAGGPYE. The whole CDR3 sequence is CSASEAGGPYEQYF.

This clone has ten or more counts. Read sequence stops 3 residues before the CDR3 end, and the germline J gene provides the missing end. The V gene is TRBV20-1, the J gene TRBJ2-4; no reliable D call. The CDR3 extends over 12 amino acids. CDR1 and CDR2 (germline): DFQATT, SNEGSKA (reference sequence). V lost 1 base, J lost 9 bases, and 10 bases lay in between. The CDR3 DNA, read in part, is TGCAGTGCTAGAGCCGTTCCGGGCATT. Encoded protein: CSARAVPGI. The entire CDR3 reads CSARAVPGIQYF.

This clone came up many times. The read comes to an end 3 residues before the CDR3 does, leaving the germline J gene to fill in the end. V usage is TRBV6-2 or TRBV6-3 and J usage is TRBJ2-1; 8 positions agree with TRBD1. Germline loops: CDR1 MNHEY, CDR2 SVGEGT. The V and J ends lost 6 bases and 9 bases, in that order; junction bases with no gene match: 10. CDR3 size: 14 residues. Partial CDR3 DNA: TGTGCCAGCAGCGTTCCGACAGGGGTCGGTGAG. This codes for CASSVPTGVGE. The complete CDR3 sequence is CASSVPTGVGEQFF.

This clone was observed at least ten times. Its ends do not fully match the called genes, so a read error is possible. The CDR3 goes on 3 residues after the read ends, and that part is filled in from the germline J gene. The genes are TRBV4-2 and TRBJ2-7, with 8 bases identical to TRBD2. The CDR3 totals 18 residues. CDR1 is LGHNA, CDR2 YNFKEQ, per germline. The CDR3 is CASSQEVGLAGMGYEQYF. The sequenced CDR3 bases are TGCGCCAGCAGCCAAGAGGTAGGCCTAGCGGGCATGGGCTACGAG.

This clone was observed many times. The read ends 3 residues before the CDR3 terminus; that terminus is restored from the germline J gene. The chain couples TRBV6-2 or TRBV6-3 to TRBJ2-5, with TRBD2 identical over 13 bases. This CDR3 comprises 17 residues. Germline CDR1 MNHEY, CDR2 SVGEGT. The junction had 11 bases not matched to a gene; V was cut back by 7 bases and J by 3 bases. The part of the CDR3 DNA that was read is TGTGCCAGCACGACTCCCAGGACTAGCGGGAGAGAAGAGACC. Protein product: CASTTPRTSGREET. The full CDR3 protein is CASTTPRTSGREETQYF.

There are many counts of this clone. The read stops 3 residues short of the end of the CDR3; the missing end is completed from the germline J gene. This chain connects TRBV6-2 or TRBV6-3 to TRBJ2-1; D is unclear. Looked up from germline, CDR1 is MNHEY and CDR2 is SVGEGT. Trimming took 5 bases from V and 5 from J, leaving 7 bases between them. This CDR3 has 12 residues. The CDR3 protein is CASSLNNNEQFF. Partial CDR3 DNA: TGTGCCAGCAGTCTAAATAACAATGAG.

This clone was picked up many times. The read halts 3 residues ahead of the CDR3 end, with the missing end drawn from the germline J gene. V gene TRBV20-1 combines with J gene TRBJ2-3; 8 nucleotides match TRBD2. Germline CDR1 and CDR2: DFQATT and SNEGSKA (reference sequence). The CDR3 is made up of 12 amino acids. The V and J ends lost 6 bases and 8 bases, in that order; junction bases with no gene match: 7. Partial CDR3 DNA: TGCAGTGCGCGGGGGGTAGAGATTACG. Translation: CSARGVEIT. The entire CDR3 is CSARGVEITQYF.

The sample holds many counts of this clone. The read terminates 3 residues before the CDR3 end, so the remaining end is supplied by the germline J gene. The chain employs TRBV19 and TRBJ2-7, with TRBD2 matching over 11 bases. Germline CDR1 LNHDA, CDR2 SQIVND (reference sequence). V trimming: 4 bases; J trimming: 6 bases; junction bases outside the gene matches: 8. The length of the CDR3 is 15 residues. The CDR3 sequence is CASSKLAGVSSEQYF. The sequenced CDR3 bases are TGTGCCAGTAGTAAACTAGCGGGAGTCAGCAGCGAG.

At least ten counts were recorded for this clone. The CDR3 end falls 3 residues outside the read, so it is completed with the germline J gene. The rearrangement links TRBV19 to TRBJ2-6; 13 nucleotides match TRBD2. Germline CDR1 is LNHDA and CDR2 is SQIVND (reference sequence). The length of the CDR3 is 18 residues. V was pared by 5 bases and J by 2 bases, with 6 bases of the junction left unmatched. CDR3 sequence reads: CASSLWTSGRTGANVLTF. Incomplete CDR3 DNA: TGTGCCAGTAGTCTATGGACTAGCGGGAGAACTGGGGCCAACGTC. The full variable domain, rest sourced from reference TRBV19 and TRBJ2-6, is DGGITQSPKYLFRKEGQNVTLSCEQNLNHDAMYWYRQDPGQGLRLIYYSQIVNDFQKGDIAEGYSVSREKKESFPLTVTSAQKNPTAFYLCASSLWTSGRTGANVLTFGAGSRLTVL.

Many counts were recorded for this clone. The observed sequence ends 3 residues before the CDR3 terminus, with the missing tail filled in from the germline J gene. The V and J genes are TRBV20-1 and TRBJ2-5, with TRBD2 matching over 11 bases. Trimming cost V 3 bases and J 2 bases; bases outside gene matches: 11. Germline CDR1 DFQATT, CDR2 SNEGSKA (reference sequence). There are 17 residues in the CDR3. CDR3 sequence: CSASSGLAGGAQETQYF. The CDR3 bases that were read are TGCAGTGCTAGCTCCGGACTAGCGGGCGGGGCTCAAGAGACC.

This clone has at least ten counts. Read coverage stops 3 residues before the CDR3 terminus; the germline J gene supplies the remainder. The V and J genes are TRBV5-4 and TRBJ2-7, with D tentatively TRBD1 (7 bases). Germline V gene data show CDR1 as SGHNT and CDR2 as YYREEE (reference sequence). CDR3 length: 15 residues. Trimming removed 0 bases at V and 5 bases at J, with 15 bases between. The DNA read from the CDR3 is TGTGCCAGCAGCTTGGAACAGGGGAGGTCCCACGAG. Residues: CASSLEQGRSHE. The entire CDR3 reads CASSLEQGRSHEQYF.

Many counts were recorded for this clone. CDR3: CASSLDSNYGYTF. The CDR3 bases that were read are TGTGCCAGCAGTTTGGACAGCAACTATGGC. This chain uses TRBV6-2 or TRBV6-3 with TRBJ1-2; possible D gene TRBD1, 6 bases. The CDR3 end falls 3 residues outside the read, so it is completed with the germline J gene. Germline CDR1 reads MNHEY; CDR2 reads SVGEGT. This CDR3 is 13 amino acids long. The germline V and J ends were trimmed by 4 bases and 2 bases, with 8 bases remaining between them.